The following is a T cell receptor beta chain sequence with its context. The assay was immunoSEQ multiplex PCR, and TCRdb's table has in-frame clones only and misses some. In the table there are tens of thousands of clones, 90% to 95% of which are singletons. These data come from a study of control samples from healthy donors and cancer patients. The germline V gene has CDR1 MNHEY and CDR2 SMNVEV (reference sequence). Germline trimming cut 5 bases from V and 6 bases from J; bases unmatched to any gene: 11. The CDR3 consists of 15 residues. The chain is built from TRBV27 and TRBJ1-1, with 8 bases matching TRBD1. The sample comprised blood. The TCR comes from a woman aged 25 to 39 in good health. CDR3: CASSGQGAQRAEAFF. For the CDR3, the DNA is TGTGCCAGCAGTGGACAGGGAGCACAAAGGGCTGAAGCTTTCTTT.